The 27 T cell receptor beta chains below come from one sample, sequenced in a study of blood T cells in healthy people across ages. The second PCR ran roughly 7 to 12 cycles with a sample-barcoded 5' primer and J-beta primers. Via MiXCR, TCRdb re-called the 5' RACE reads, giving one row per CDR3 protein. Among about 1.6 million distinct CDR3 sequences listed, around 35% were seen once. Sequenced material: blood. Every receptor here comes from a young woman in good health.

In its sample, this clonotype was seen a few times. V gene TRBV14 combines with J gene TRBJ2-1, with D unresolved. Germline V gene data show CDR1 as SGHDN and CDR2 as FVKESK. This CDR3 is 16 amino acids long. Trimming shortened V by 0 bases and J by 1 base, and 10 bases separated the two germline ends. DNA for the CDR3: TGTGCCAGCAGCCAAGATGCCCATATTTCCTACAATGAGCAGTTCTTC. Its protein product is CASSQDAHISYNEQFF.

This clonotype was seen a handful of times. The chain uses TRBV5-6 and TRBJ1-2; D is possibly TRBD1 (5 bases). The CDR3 has 12 residues. V gave up 0 bases and J gave up 9 bases, with 9 bases separating them. Per germline, CDR1 SGHDT and CDR2 YYEEEE. The CDR3 bases are TGTGCCAGCAGCTTGGACAGGAGCAGCTACACCTTC. Its translation is CASSLDRSSYTF.

Regarding this clonotype: An end of the junction does not agree with germline; a read error may underlie this. This chain links TRBV7-9 with TRBJ2-3; D could derive from TRBD1 or TRBD2 (5 bases each). The germline V gene has CDR1 SEHNR and CDR2 FQNEAQ (reference sequence). This CDR3 region has 16 residues. CDR3 sequence: CACSPGVGGATDTQYF. CDR3 nucleotide sequence: TGTGCCTGCAGCCCCGGAGTTGGGGGAGCAACAGATACGCAGTATTTT.

V usage is TRBV27 and J usage is TRBJ2-1; D is unresolved. Trimming shortened V by 4 bases and J by 8 bases, and 21 bases separated the two germline ends. Germline CDR1 is MNHEY and CDR2 is SMNVEV (reference sequence). The CDR3 runs to 16 residues. This CDR3 reads CASSSHPLESGDEQFF. In DNA, the CDR3 is TGTGCCAGCAGTTCACACCCCCTTGAGTCTGGCGATGAGCAGTTCTTC.

This chain links TRBV20-1 with TRBJ1-1; TRBD1 aligns across 10 bases. The V segment lost 5 bases and the J segment 1 base; nucleotides outside the gene matches: 4. The CDR3 has 14 residues. Germline assignment: CDR1 DFQATT and CDR2 SNEGSKA (reference sequence). The CDR3 sequence is CSAGQGVSNTEAFF. As DNA, the CDR3 is TGCAGTGCTGGACAGGGGGTGTCGAACACTGAAGCTTTCTTT.

The rearrangement joins TRBV24-1 to TRBJ2-1, with a tentative D call TRBD2 (5 bases). The CDR3 has 14 residues. V was clipped by 4 bases and J by 7 bases, with 13 bases between them. Germline CDR1 reads KGHDR; CDR2 reads SFDVKD. The CDR3 DNA reads as TGTGCCACCAGTGAAGTCAGCGGAAAGAATGAGCAGTTCTTC. It translates to CATSEVSGKNEQFF.

The genes are TRBV7-3 and TRBJ2-3; possibly TRBD2 for D (5 bases). Germline V gene sequence: CDR1 SGHTA, CDR2 FQGTGA. With 5 bases removed from V and 7 bases from J, the gap between germline ends came to 13 bases. This CDR3 is 13 amino acids long. CDR3 protein: CASSLGPGNTQYF. CDR3 nucleotide sequence: TGTGCCAGCAGCCTCGGGCCGGGGAATACGCAGTATTTT.

This clonotype was counted between two and nine times. This chain joins TRBV5-1 and TRBJ2-1, with 11 nucleotides matching TRBD2. With 3 bases clipped from V and 4 bases from J, the junction kept 12 bases outside the gene matches. CDR1 is SGHRS, CDR2 YFSETQ, per germline. The CDR3 consists of 18 residues. The CDR3 is CASSSPRKGTSGYNEQFF. Written as DNA, the CDR3 is TGCGCCAGCAGCTCCCCTCGCAAGGGGACTAGCGGATACAATGAGCAGTTCTTC.

The chain joins TRBV27 to TRBJ1-5; D gene uncertain. In germline, CDR1 is MNHEY, CDR2 SMNVEV (reference sequence). V lost 2 bases and J lost 4, with 12 bases in between. The CDR3 spans 15 residues. The CDR3 is CASSLTPHGNQPQHF. The DNA for the CDR3 is TGTGCCAGCAGTTTAACCCCACATGGGAATCAGCCCCAGCATTTT.

This clonotype was counted a few times. The rearrangement joins TRBV20-1 to TRBJ2-3; 14 positions agree with TRBD2. The germline CDR1 and CDR2 sequences are DFQATT and SNEGSKA (reference sequence). V gave up 3 bases and J gave up 9 bases; unmatched junction bases: 8. The CDR3 runs to 15 residues. CDR3 DNA sequence: TGCAGTGCTAGGGGACTAGCGGGGGCCGACGACACGCAGTATTTT. Translation: CSARGLAGADDTQYF.

V gene TRBV5-1 combines with J gene TRBJ2-7; TRBD2 is a possible D gene (6 bases). Between the trimmed V and J ends, which lost 3 bases and 2 bases, there was a span of 9 bases. Germline V CDR1 and CDR2: SGHRS, YFSETQ. This CDR3 region has 13 residues. The CDR3 reads CASSWDSAYEQYF. The CDR3 DNA reads TGCGCCAGCAGCTGGGACTCGGCCTACGAGCAGTACTTC.

This clonotype was detected a few times. The chain uses TRBV29-1 and TRBJ2-5, with D uncertain. The CDR3 length is 13 residues. Trimming pared 1 base from V and 5 bases from J, leaving 11 bases between. Germline V CDR1 and CDR2: SQVTM, ANQGSEA. As DNA, the CDR3 is TGCAGCGTTGAAGGCCCAGTGAGGGAGACCCAGTACTTC. Protein: CSVEGPVRETQYF.

CDR3 residues: CASSFYRGRAQETQYF. CDR3 nucleotides: TGTGCCAGCAGTTTCTATCGTGGCAGGGCCCAAGAGACCCAGTACTTC. V is TRBV28 and J is TRBJ2-5; maybe TRBD1 (5 bases). The CDR3 has 16 amino acids. CDR1 and CDR2 (germline): MDHEN, SYDVKM. The V and J ends lost 3 bases and 1 base respectively, with 15 bases between them.

In this sample, this clonotype turned up a few times. The chain links TRBV5-1 to TRBJ2-5; D is tentatively TRBD1 or TRBD2 (5 bases each). The CDR3 totals 15 residues. Germline V gives CDR1 SGHRS, CDR2 YFSETQ. Trimming took off 4 bases at V and 11 bases at J, with 24 bases between the two ends. The CDR3 DNA reads as TGCGCCAGCAGCCCAGGGAACGAGGTCGCAAGGACTCAGTACTTC. Amino acid sequence: CASSPGNEVARTQYF.

The CDR3 bases are TGTGCCAGCTCCTCAAAGGTCGGCGCCTACAATGAGCAGTTCTTC. It is translated as CASSSKVGAYNEQFF. The chain is built from TRBV18 and TRBJ2-1; the D is unclear. With 6 bases removed from V and 2 bases from J, the gap between germline ends came to 14 bases. Germline CDR1 KGHSH, CDR2 LQKENI. This CDR3 comprises 15 residues.

This clonotype showed up just a few times. The chain is built from TRBV21-1 and TRBJ2-7; TRBD2, as called in the table, went unchecked against the DNA. TRBV21-1 is marked as a pseudogene. There are 16 residues in the CDR3. The DNA for the CDR3 is TGTGCCAGCAGCAATTATCCCGGACTATCCCCTAACGAGCAGTACTTC. It specifies CASSNYPGLSPNEQYF.

The V and J genes are TRBV7-6 and TRBJ2-7, with TRBD2 matching over 9 bases. Judging by the DNA end, TRBJ2-5 fits better; the J call may be wrong. Per the germline V gene, CDR1 is SGHVS and CDR2 is FNYEAQ. The CDR3 totals 16 residues. CDR3 sequence reads: CASSLTTSGYQETQYF. The DNA for the CDR3 is TGTGCCAGCAGCTTAACGACTAGCGGCTACCAAGAGACCCAGTACTTC.

V usage is TRBV12-3 or TRBV12-4 and J usage is TRBJ1-1, with D tentatively TRBD1 (6 bases). Trimming shortened V by 7 bases and J by 7 bases, and 19 bases separated the two germline ends. The length of the CDR3 is 14 residues. The CDR3 here is CASTLKGGIGEAFF. For the CDR3, the DNA is TGTGCCAGCACCCTCAAGGGGGGTATAGGTGAAGCTTTCTTT.

CDR3 nucleotide sequence: TGTGCCAGCAGCGTAGATAGTTACTGCGGGAAGTCCTACAATGAGCAGTTCTTC. Amino acid sequence: CASSVDSYCGKSYNEQFF. This chain joins TRBV9 and TRBJ2-1; perhaps TRBD2 as D (6 bases). CDR1 SGDLS and CDR2 YYNGEE come from the germline V gene. The CDR3 loop spans 18 amino acids. Trimming left V 0 bases short and J 1 base short, with 17 bases between.

The J gene is TRBJ1-5, the V gene TRBV6-2 or TRBV6-3; D is uncertain. Germline V gene sequence: CDR1 MNHEY, CDR2 SVGEGT. CDR3 length: 18 residues. V dropped 7 bases and J dropped 7 bases, with 29 bases sitting between them. The CDR3: CASTTTLRALSLGQPQHF. The DNA of the CDR3 is TGTGCCAGCACCACTACTCTCCGGGCCCTTTCTTTGGGGCAGCCCCAGCATTTT.

The gene calls are TRBV12-3 or TRBV12-4 and TRBJ2-7; 8 bases match TRBD1. The CDR3 runs 14 residues. The trim removed 5 bases at V and 2 bases at J, leaving 5 bases unmatched. CDR3 bases: TGTGCCAGCAGTCGAATACAGGGGGCCTACGAGCAGTACTTC. Residues: CASSRIQGAYEQYF.

This clonotype has a single count. The rearrangement joins TRBV6-2 or TRBV6-3 to TRBJ2-5, with D perhaps TRBD1 (7 bases). V was cut by 8 bases and J by 4 bases, with 17 bases left in between. Germline CDR1 and CDR2: MNHEY and SVGEGT. The CDR3 extends over 14 amino acids. The CDR3 here is CASYSGGPGETQYF. CDR3 in DNA: TGTGCCAGCTACTCAGGGGGGCCAGGAGAGACCCAGTACTTC.

J is TRBJ2-6 and V is TRBV6-5, with TRBD1 matching over 12 bases. Germline V gives CDR1 MNHEY, CDR2 SVGAGI. The CDR3 covers 19 residues. Losses at the gene ends were 1 base for V and 1 base for J; bases not matched to a gene: 5. CDR3 protein: CASSYFPGQGASGANVLTF. DNA for the CDR3: TGTGCCAGCAGTTACTTTCCGGGACAGGGGGCATCTGGGGCCAACGTCCTGACTTTC.

The chain links TRBV27 to TRBJ2-1; TRBD2 matches 11 bases. The J segment lost 5 bases and the V segment lost 6 bases, leaving 9 bases of the junction unmatched. Germline V CDR1 and CDR2: MNHEY, SMNVEV (reference sequence). This CDR3 spans 16 amino acids. CDR3 in DNA: TGTGCCAGCAGGCAGCGACTAGCGGGAATCAACAATGAGCAGTTCTTC. It specifies CASRQRLAGINNEQFF.

The J gene is TRBJ1-2, the V gene TRBV9; perhaps TRBD1 as D (5 bases). V was pared by 2 bases and J by 0 bases, with 17 bases between. This CDR3 is 17 amino acids long. The V gene's germline CDR1 is SGDLS and CDR2 YYNGEE. The CDR3 nucleotides read TGTGCCAGCAGCGTTGACGACGGGGGGATAGCTAACTATGGCTACACCTTC. Encoded protein: CASSVDDGGIANYGYTF.

The chain uses TRBV10-1 and TRBJ2-5, with 12 bases lining up with TRBD2. Germline V gene lookup returns CDR1 WNHNN and CDR2 SYGVQD (reference sequence). Trimming cost V 2 bases and J 11 bases; bases outside gene matches: 15. The CDR3 covers 17 residues. The CDR3 nucleotides read TGCGCCAGCAGTGAGAGCACCGGGACTAGCGGGTACAATGAGCAGTACTTC. Its protein product is CASSESTGTSGYNEQYF.

The rearrangement joins TRBV10-1 to TRBJ2-3; 7 nucleotides line up with TRBD1. V dropped 6 bases and J dropped 5; count of bases not matched to a gene: 14. CDR3 length equals 16 residues. Germline assignment: CDR1 WNHNN and CDR2 SYGVQD (reference sequence). DNA for the CDR3: TGCGCCAGCAGCGGGACCCTGGACAGGTCCGGAGATACGCAGTATTTT. This gives the protein CASSGTLDRSGDTQYF.